The rows below give T cell receptor beta chains drawn from one sample of a study of human T cells and chemical hapten exposure. TCRdb fed the RACE reads into MiXCR, producing one record per CDR3 protein. The profile covers around 100,000 distinct CDR3 sequences, with roughly a tenth appearing a single time and about 3% taken by the ten largest. The starting material was whole blood, obtained in connection with sensitization to the hapten diphenylcyclopropenone (DPC). The receptor set was obtained from a woman aged 60-75 years with alopecia areata. Some clones in this sample may be carry-over from other donors' samples. Both conserved end residues are part of each CDR3. The D gene is left open where the match is weak. Where a row states a size, it is once, few, many or the class of an expanded clone; other rows omit it.

TRBJ1-6 15 TRBV5-4 . many TGTGCCAGCAGCTGGCGGGACTCTGGGAATTCACCCCTCCACTTT CASSWRDSGNSPLHF
TRBJ1-1 19 TRBV7-9 TRBD1 few TGTGCCAGCAGCTCTCGAGGCGGACAGGCTGAAAGGTCGAACACTGAAGCTTTCTTT CASSSRGGQAERSNTEAFF
TRBJ2-7 14 TRBV6-6 . few TGTGCCAGCAGTTACTCCTCGGACGCCCGAGAGCAGTACTTC CASSYSSDAREQYF
TRBJ2-7 15 TRBV7-9 . many TGTGCCAGCAGTCCTCTCGACGGGAGCTCCTACGAGCAGTACTTC CASSPLDGSSYEQYF
TRBJ1-5 14 TRBV27 . . TGTGCCAGCAGGGGGTCCTATAGCAATCAGCCCCAGCATTTT CASRGSYSNQPQHF
TRBJ2-7 13 TRBV7-2 TRBD2 many TGTGCCAGCAGCTCCCCGGGGGGATGGCGGGAGTACTTC CASSSPGGWREYF
TRBJ1-5 15 TRBV28 . few TGTGCCAGCAGCGGGGGCGGGGAGGGCAATCAGCCCCAGCATTTT CASSGGGEGNQPQHF
TRBJ2-6 18 TRBV20-1 TRBD1 . TGCAGTGCTAGAGGCCCGGGACAGGTCCTTCTTGGGGCCAACGTCCTGACTTTC CSARGPGQVLLGANVLTF
TRBJ2-3 14 TRBV19 . few TGTGCCAGTAGTCCCCGCGGGCGAGGAGATACGCAGTATTTT CASSPRGRGDTQYF
TRBJ1-3 12 TRBV6-1 . many TGTGCCAACGGACAGCCTGGAAACACCATATATTTT CANGQPGNTIYF
TRBJ2-1 14 TRBV5-6 TRBD2 few TGTGCCAGCACCGGACTAGGCGGTCGCAATGAGCAGTTCTTC CASTGLGGRNEQFF
TRBJ2-7 15 TRBV11-2 TRBD2 few TGTGCCAGCAGAAAGAGCGGGGGGGCCTCTTACGAGCAGTACTTC CASRKSGGASYEQYF
TRBJ1-2 15 TRBV20-1 TRBD1 few TGCAGTGCATGGGACAGGGGAAACCGATTCTATGGCTACACCTTC CSAWDRGNRFYGYTF
TRBJ2-5 16 TRBV7-8 . few TGTGCCAGCAGCTTGGGTTCGATGGGTCTGAGAGAGACCCAGTACTTC CASSLGSMGLRETQYF
TRBJ1-1 14 TRBV7-9 . . TGTGCCAGCAGCTTAGCGGGGAGGAACACTGAAGCTTTCTTT CASSLAGRNTEAFF
TRBJ1-2 15 TRBV6-5 . many TGTGCCAGCAGTTACTCGAATGGTCGGGGCTATGGCTACACCTTC CASSYSNGRGYGYTF
TRBJ1-2 17 TRBV11-2 TRBD1 few TGTGTCAGCAGCCCGATGCGGTCGACAGGGTTGAATTATGGCTACACCTTC CVSSPMRSTGLNYGYTF
TRBJ1-2 14 TRBV7-9 . few TGTGCCAGCAGCTTAGGACAGCTCAACTATGGCTACACCTTC CASSLGQLNYGYTF
TRBJ2-3 15 TRBV7-2 . few TGTGCCAGCAGCTCCCAAGCGGGACACACAGATACGCAGTATTTT CASSSQAGHTDTQYF
TRBJ1-1 11 TRBV15 . . TGTGCCACTAAGGAGAACACTGAAGCTTTCTTT CATKENTEAFF
TRBJ2-3 17 TRBV6-5 TRBD2 . TGTGCCAGCAGTTACCTAGGACTAGCGGGGGGGCCGGGTACGCAGTATTTT CASSYLGLAGGPGTQYF
TRBJ2-1 15 TRBV5-1 . many TGCGCCAGCAGCCTCGTTGCGCAGGCTGGCAATGAGCAGTTCTTC CASSLVAQAGNEQFF
TRBJ2-7 13 TRBV18 . many TGTGCCAGCTCACCAGGAGGGCAGTACGAGCAGTACTTC CASSPGGQYEQYF